Listed below are T cell receptor beta chains from one sample, sequenced in a study of cytomegalovirus exposure and HLA in healthy donors. Data came from immunoSEQ multiplex PCR; TCRdb stores just in-frame clones and leaves some out. The table has 64,000 or so clones, 70% seen once. Sample: PBMCs. These receptors all stem from a woman between 45 and 60 years old in good health and CMV-seropositive. Each CDR3 is given with its conserved first and last residue. The D gene is left open where the match is weak. Not all rows give a size; the values are once, few, many and, for expanded clones, a class.

>TRBD2|TRBV28|TRBJ2-5|.
CASSFGASGSQETQYF
TGTGCCAGCAGTTTCGGGGCTAGCGGGAGCCAAGAGACCCAGTACTTC
>TRBD1|TRBV28|TRBJ2-2|.
CASKKGAWLDPGELFF
TGTGCCAGCAAGAAGGGGGCATGGTTGGATCCCGGGGAGCTGTTTTTT
>.|TRBV28|TRBJ2-7|.
CASTLGLGERGQYF
TGTGCCAGCACCCTTGGCCTAGGGGAAAGAGGGCAGTACTTC
>TRBD2|TRBV7-2|TRBJ2-7|.
CASSLGVSGSEQYF
TGTGCCAGCAGCTTAGGGGTTAGCGGGAGCGAGCAGTACTTC
>.|TRBV4-3|TRBJ2-5|.
CASSQDLVSGETQYF
TGCGCCAGCAGCCAAGATCTTGTTAGCGGAGAGACCCAGTACTTC
>.|TRBV27|TRBJ2-2|.
CASSLRGLVTGELFF
TGTGCCAGCAGTTTAAGGGGGTTGGTCACCGGGGAGCTGTTTTTT
>TRBD2|TRBV7-2|TRBJ2-3|.
CASSPRLADSTDTQYF
TGTGCCAGCAGCCCCAGACTAGCGGATAGCACAGATACGCAGTATTTT
>.|TRBV27|TRBJ2-5|.
CASSPLAVIREAQYF
TGTGCCAGCAGTCCATTAGCGGTAATAAGAGAGGCCCAGTACTTC
>.|TRBV19|TRBJ1-1|few
CASSGSGVALKFGTEAFF
TGTGCCAGTAGTGGTTCCGGGGTAGCATTAAAGTTTGGCACTGAAGCTTTCTTT
>.|TRBV11-3|TRBJ1-1|.
CASSIRHAGPNTEAFF
TGTGCCAGCAGCATACGTCACGCGGGACCCAACACTGAAGCTTTCTTT
>.|TRBV19|TRBJ1-1|.
CASSRGPVVNTEAFF
TGTGCCAGTAGTAGGGGGCCAGTAGTGAACACTGAAGCTTTCTTT
>.|TRBV7-2|TRBJ1-4|.
CASSLQTGEGEKLFF
TGTGCCAGCAGCTTACAGACAGGAGAGGGTGAAAAACTGTTTTTT
>.|TRBV14|TRBJ2-7|.
CASSATIIYEQYF
TGTGCCAGCAGCGCCACAATAATCTACGAGCAGTACTTC
>.|TRBV2|TRBJ1-4|.
CSRRGKIDEKLFF
TGTTCTAGGCGAGGCAAGATTGATGAAAAACTGTTTTTT
>.|TRBV13|TRBJ1-3|.
CASSLLFGSGNTIYF
TGTGCCAGCAGCTTACTTTTCGGGTCTGGAAACACCATATATTTT
>.|TRBV5-5|TRBJ2-3|.
CASSLSPQGLGTDTQYF
TGTGCCAGCAGCTTGTCCCCCCAGGGTTTGGGCACAGATACGCAGTATTTT
>.|TRBV6-1|TRBJ1-2|few
CASSWAFYGYTF
TGTGCCAGCAGTTGGGCCTTCTATGGCTACACCTTC
>TRBD2|TRBV7-2|TRBJ2-7|once
CASSLASSGSYEQYF
TGTGCCAGCAGCTTAGCTTCTAGCGGGAGCTACGAGCAGTACTTC
>TRBD2|TRBV28|TRBJ2-3|.
CASSSHPYLAGGSTDTQYF
TGTGCCAGCAGTTCCCACCCTTATCTAGCGGGAGGAAGCACAGATACGCAGTATTTT
>TRBD2|TRBV4-3|TRBJ2-7|.
CASSQDTSGAYEQYF
TGCGCCAGCAGCCAAGACACTAGCGGGGCCTACGAGCAGTACTTC
>.|TRBV7-9|TRBJ1-3|.
CASSPGHLSGNTIYF
TGTGCCAGCAGCCCCGGACACCTCTCTGGAAACACCATATATTTT
>.|TRBV28|TRBJ1-1|.
CASSLDSYWAHAFF
TGTGCCAGCAGTTTGGACTCTTATTGGGCTCACGCTTTCTTT
>.|TRBV28|TRBJ2-1|few
CASSPSRGSYNEQFF
TGTGCCAGCAGCCCAAGCAGGGGTTCCTACAATGAGCAGTTCTTC
>.|TRBV25-1|TRBJ1-2|.
CASSEKRQLNYGYTF
TGTGCCAGCAGTGAAAAGCGTCAGTTAAACTATGGCTACACCTTC
>.|TRBV19|TRBJ2-1|.
CASSIIFETINNEQFF
TGTGCCAGTAGTATTATCTTCGAGACTATTAACAATGAGCAGTTCTTC
>.|TRBV10-1|TRBJ2-1|.
CASSEGGLMGDEQFF
TGCGCCAGCAGTGAGGGCGGGCTGATGGGCGATGAGCAGTTCTTC
>TRBD2|TRBV27|TRBJ2-7|.
CASSTTGLAGAGQYF
TGTGCCAGCAGTACAACGGGACTAGCGGGAGCAGGTCAGTACTTC
>TRBD1|TRBV10-3|TRBJ2-7|once
CAISGGQGKSYEQYF
TGTGCCATCAGTGGGGGACAGGGAAAATCCTACGAGCAGTACTTC
>.|TRBV12-5|TRBJ2-3|.
CASGGWGTDTQYF
TGTGCTAGCGGGGGATGGGGCACAGATACGCAGTATTTT
>.|TRBV19|TRBJ1-5|.
CASSIGSGRNSNQPQHF
TGTGCCAGTAGTATAGGGAGTGGGAGAAATAGCAATCAGCCCCAGCATTTT
>.|TRBV5-1|TRBJ2-3|few
CASSLANTDTQYF
TGCGCCAGCAGCTTGGCTAACACAGATACGCAGTATTTT
>TRBD1|TRBV19|TRBJ1-1|.
CASSGWDRGKNTEAFF
TGTGCCAGTAGTGGATGGGACAGGGGCAAGAACACTGAAGCTTTCTTT
>TRBD1|TRBV5-1|TRBJ2-5|.
CASSWGQGQETQYF
TGCGCCAGCAGCTGGGGACAGGGACAAGAGACCCAGTACTTC
>.|TRBV5-1|TRBJ2-5|few
CASSLVGETQYF
TGCGCCAGCAGCTTGGTCGGGGAGACCCAGTACTTC
>.|TRBV30|TRBJ1-6|few
CAWSVGLGGQNSPLHF
TGTGCCTGGAGTGTCGGCCTCGGGGGGCAAAATTCACCCCTCCACTTT
>.|TRBV6-5|TRBJ1-5|.
CASSYSGAADQPQHF
TGTGCCAGCAGTTACTCGGGGGCGGCGGATCAGCCCCAGCATTTT
>TRBD2|TRBV7-2|TRBJ2-7|once
CASTGGDRASYEQYF
TGTGCCAGCACCGGGGGGGATCGGGCGTCTTACGAGCAGTACTTC
>.|TRBV7-8|TRBJ2-2|.
CASSLDTRLNTGELFF
TGTGCCAGCAGCTTAGATACGCGACTAAACACCGGGGAGCTGTTTTTT
>.|TRBV2|TRBJ1-2|.
CASNPGRGNYGYTF
TGTGCCAGCAACCCTGGCAGGGGCAACTATGGCTACACCTTC
>.|TRBV10-3|TRBJ1-1|.
CAIRSAGTNTEAFF
TGTGCCATCAGATCGGCGGGGACGAACACTGAAGCTTTCTTT
>TRBD2|TRBV4-1|TRBJ2-3|.
CASSQDKWRGGPDTQYF
TGCGCCAGCAGCCAAGATAAATGGCGGGGGGGTCCAGATACGCAGTATTTT
>.|TRBV6-6|TRBJ2-7|few
CASRGHSYEQYF
TGTGCCAGCAGGGGACACTCCTACGAGCAGTACTTC